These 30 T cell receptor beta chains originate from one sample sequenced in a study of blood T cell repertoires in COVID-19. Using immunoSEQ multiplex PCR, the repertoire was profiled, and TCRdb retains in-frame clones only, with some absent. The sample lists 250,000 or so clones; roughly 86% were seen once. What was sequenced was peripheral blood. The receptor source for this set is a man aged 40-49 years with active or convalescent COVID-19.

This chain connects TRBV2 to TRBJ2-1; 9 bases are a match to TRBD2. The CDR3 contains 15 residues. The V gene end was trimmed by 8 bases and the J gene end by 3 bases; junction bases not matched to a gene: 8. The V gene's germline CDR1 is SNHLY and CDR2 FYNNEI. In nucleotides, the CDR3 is TGTGCCAGCGGACCACTAGCGGGTCTCTACAATGAGCAGTTCTTC. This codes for CASGPLAGLYNEQFF.

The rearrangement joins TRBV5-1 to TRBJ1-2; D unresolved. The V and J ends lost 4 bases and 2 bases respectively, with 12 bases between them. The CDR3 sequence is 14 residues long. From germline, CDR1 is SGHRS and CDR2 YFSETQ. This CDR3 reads CASSTDPLNYGYTF. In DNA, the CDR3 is TGCGCCAGCAGCACAGACCCCTTGAACTATGGCTACACCTTC.

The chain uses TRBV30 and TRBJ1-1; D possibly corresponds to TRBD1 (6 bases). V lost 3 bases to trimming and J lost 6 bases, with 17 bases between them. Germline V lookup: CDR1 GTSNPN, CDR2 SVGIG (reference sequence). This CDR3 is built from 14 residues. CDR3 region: CAWRTWDTTPEAFF. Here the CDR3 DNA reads TGTGCCTGGAGGACTTGGGACACGACCCCTGAAGCTTTCTTT.

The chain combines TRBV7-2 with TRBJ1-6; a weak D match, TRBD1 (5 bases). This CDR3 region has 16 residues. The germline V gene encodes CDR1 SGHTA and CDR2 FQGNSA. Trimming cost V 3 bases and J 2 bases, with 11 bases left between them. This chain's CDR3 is CASSFAQAAYNSPLHF. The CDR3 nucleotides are TGTGCCAGCAGCTTTGCACAGGCCGCCTATAATTCACCCCTCCACTTT.

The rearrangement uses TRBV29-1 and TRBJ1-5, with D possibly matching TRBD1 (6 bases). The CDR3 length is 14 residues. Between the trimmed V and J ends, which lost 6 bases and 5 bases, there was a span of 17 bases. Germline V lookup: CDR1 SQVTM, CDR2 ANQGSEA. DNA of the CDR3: TGCAGCGTCGGCCGGGACAATGGAGATCAGCCCCAGCATTTT. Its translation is CSVGRDNGDQPQHF.

The CDR3 sequence is CASSLTDNYGYTF. CDR3 coding DNA: TGTGCCAGCAGCCTAACAGATAACTATGGCTACACCTTC. This chain links TRBV12-3 or TRBV12-4 with TRBJ1-2, with unresolved D. Trimming cost V 6 bases and J 1 base, with 9 bases left between them. The CDR3 runs to 13 residues.

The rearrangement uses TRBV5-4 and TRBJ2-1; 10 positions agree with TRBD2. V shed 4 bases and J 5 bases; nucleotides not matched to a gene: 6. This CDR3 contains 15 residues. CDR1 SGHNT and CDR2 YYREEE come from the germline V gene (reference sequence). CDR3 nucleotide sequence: TGTGCCAGCAGCCCTCCGAGCGGGAGGGACAATGAGCAGTTCTTC. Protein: CASSPPSGRDNEQFF.

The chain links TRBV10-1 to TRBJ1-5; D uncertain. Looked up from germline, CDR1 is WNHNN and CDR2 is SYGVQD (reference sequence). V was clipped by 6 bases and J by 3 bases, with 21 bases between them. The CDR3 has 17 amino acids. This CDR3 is CASRAPRGPLPNQPQHF. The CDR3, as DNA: TGCGCCAGCAGAGCCCCCCGAGGGCCTCTCCCCAATCAGCCCCAGCATTTT.

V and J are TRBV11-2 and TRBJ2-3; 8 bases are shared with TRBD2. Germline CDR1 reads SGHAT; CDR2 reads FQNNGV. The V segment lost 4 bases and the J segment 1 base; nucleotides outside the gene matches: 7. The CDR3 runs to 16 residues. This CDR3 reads CASSSPGGVGTDTQYF. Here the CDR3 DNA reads TGTGCCAGCAGCTCCCCCGGGGGGGTCGGCACAGATACGCAGTATTTT.

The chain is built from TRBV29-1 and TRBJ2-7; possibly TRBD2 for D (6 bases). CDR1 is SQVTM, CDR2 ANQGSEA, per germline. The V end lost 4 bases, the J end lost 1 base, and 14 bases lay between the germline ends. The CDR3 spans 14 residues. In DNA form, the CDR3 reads TGCAGCGTTGCCCAGCGGGTGAATTCCTACGAGCAGTACTTC. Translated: CSVAQRVNSYEQYF.

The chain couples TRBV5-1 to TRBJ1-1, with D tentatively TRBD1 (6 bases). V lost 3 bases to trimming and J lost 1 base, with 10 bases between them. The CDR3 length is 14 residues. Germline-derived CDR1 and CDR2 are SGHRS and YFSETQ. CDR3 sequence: CASSWATGNTEAFF. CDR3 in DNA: TGCGCCAGCAGCTGGGCGACAGGGAACACTGAAGCTTTCTTT.

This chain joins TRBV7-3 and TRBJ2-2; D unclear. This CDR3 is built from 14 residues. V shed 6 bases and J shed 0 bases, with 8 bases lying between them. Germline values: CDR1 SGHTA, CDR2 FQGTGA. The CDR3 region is CASRVTANTGELFF. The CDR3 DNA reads TGTGCCAGCAGGGTAACGGCGAACACCGGGGAGCTGTTTTTT.

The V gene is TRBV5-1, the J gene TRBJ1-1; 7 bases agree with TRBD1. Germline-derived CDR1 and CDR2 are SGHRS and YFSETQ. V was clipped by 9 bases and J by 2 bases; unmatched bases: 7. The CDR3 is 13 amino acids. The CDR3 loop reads CATKTGTNTEAFF. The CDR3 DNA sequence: TGCGCCACAAAGACAGGGACCAACACTGAAGCTTTCTTT.

The CDR3 is CASSAEGGGYTF. CDR3 nucleotide sequence: TGCGCCAGCAGTGCCGAGGGCGGGGGCTACACCTTC. V is TRBV10-2 and J is TRBJ1-2; D not resolved. Germline V gene data show CDR1 as WSHSY and CDR2 as SAAADI. The CDR3 loop spans 12 amino acids. The V end lost 4 bases, the J end lost 8 bases, and 11 bases lay between the germline ends.

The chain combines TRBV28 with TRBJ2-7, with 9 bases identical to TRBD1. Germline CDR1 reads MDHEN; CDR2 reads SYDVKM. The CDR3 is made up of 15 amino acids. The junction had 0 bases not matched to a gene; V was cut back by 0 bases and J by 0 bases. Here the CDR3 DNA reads TGTGCCAGCAGTTTATGGGGACAGGGCTCCTACGAGCAGTACTTC. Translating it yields CASSLWGQGSYEQYF. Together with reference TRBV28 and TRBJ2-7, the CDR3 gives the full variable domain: DVKVTQSSRYLVKRTGEKVFLECVQDMDHENMFWYRQDPGLGLRLIYFSYDVKMKEKGDIPEGYSVSREKKERFSLILESASTNQTSMYLCASSLWGQGSYEQYFGPGTRLTVT.

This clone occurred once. In DNA form, the CDR3 reads TGCGCCAGCAGCTTGGCGGGGGGGCGAGGAGAGACCCAGTACTTC. Its translation: CASSLAGGRGETQYF. The genes are TRBV5-1 and TRBJ2-5; 8 bases agree with TRBD2. Germline V gene data show CDR1 as SGHRS and CDR2 as YFSETQ. The CDR3 spans 15 residues. The V segment lost 0 bases and the J segment 4 bases; nucleotides outside the gene matches: 5.

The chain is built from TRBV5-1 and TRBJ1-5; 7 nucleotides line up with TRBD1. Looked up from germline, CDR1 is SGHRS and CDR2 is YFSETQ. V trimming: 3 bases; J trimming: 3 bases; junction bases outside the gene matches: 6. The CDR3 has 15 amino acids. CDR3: CASSWGDSSNQPQHF. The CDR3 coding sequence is TGCGCCAGCAGCTGGGGGGACAGCTCCAATCAGCCCCAGCATTTT.

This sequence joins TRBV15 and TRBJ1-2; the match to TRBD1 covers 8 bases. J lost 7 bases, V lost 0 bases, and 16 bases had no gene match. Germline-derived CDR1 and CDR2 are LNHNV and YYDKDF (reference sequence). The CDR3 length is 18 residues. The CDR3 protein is CATSREGGQGALSGGYTF. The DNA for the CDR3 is TGTGCCACCAGCAGAGAGGGGGGGCAGGGGGCCTTGTCGGGTGGCTACACCTTC.

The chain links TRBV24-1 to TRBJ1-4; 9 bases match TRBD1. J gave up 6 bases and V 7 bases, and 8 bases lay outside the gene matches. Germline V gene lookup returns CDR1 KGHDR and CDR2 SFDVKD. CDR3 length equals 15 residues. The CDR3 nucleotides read TGTGCCACCAGAACCCCGGGACAGGGTGATGAAAAACTGTTTTTT. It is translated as CATRTPGQGDEKLFF.

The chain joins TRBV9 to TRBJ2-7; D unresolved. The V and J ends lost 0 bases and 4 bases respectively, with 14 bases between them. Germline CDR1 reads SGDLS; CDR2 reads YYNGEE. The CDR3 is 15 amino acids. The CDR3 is CASSVGAPSGYEQYF. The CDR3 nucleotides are TGTGCCAGCAGCGTAGGGGCCCCTTCTGGGTACGAGCAGTACTTC.

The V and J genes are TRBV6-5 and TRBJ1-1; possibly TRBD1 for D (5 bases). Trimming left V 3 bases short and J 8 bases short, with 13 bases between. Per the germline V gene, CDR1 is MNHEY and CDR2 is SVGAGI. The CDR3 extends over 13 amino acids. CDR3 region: CASSYNRIDEAFF. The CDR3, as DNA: TGTGCCAGCAGTTATAACAGGATTGACGAAGCTTTCTTT.

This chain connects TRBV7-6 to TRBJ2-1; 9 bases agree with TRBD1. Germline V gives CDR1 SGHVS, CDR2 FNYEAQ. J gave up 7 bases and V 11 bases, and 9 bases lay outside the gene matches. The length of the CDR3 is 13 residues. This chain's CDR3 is CASEGTGNNEQFF. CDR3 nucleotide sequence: TGTGCCTCCGAGGGGACAGGGAATAATGAGCAGTTCTTC.

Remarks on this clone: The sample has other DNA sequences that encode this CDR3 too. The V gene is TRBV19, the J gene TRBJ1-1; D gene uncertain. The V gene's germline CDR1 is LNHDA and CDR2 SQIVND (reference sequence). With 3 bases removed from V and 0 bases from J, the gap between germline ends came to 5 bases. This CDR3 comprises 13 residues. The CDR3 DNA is TGTGCCAGTAGTATCGCAGTGAACACTGAAGCTTTCTTT. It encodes CASSIAVNTEAFF.

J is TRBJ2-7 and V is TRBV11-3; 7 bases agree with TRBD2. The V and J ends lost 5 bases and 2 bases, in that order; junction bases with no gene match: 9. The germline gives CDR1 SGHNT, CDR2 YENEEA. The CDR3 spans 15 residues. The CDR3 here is CASSPRVAGAYEQYF. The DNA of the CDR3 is TGTGCCAGCAGCCCCAGGGTAGCGGGCGCCTACGAGCAGTACTTC.

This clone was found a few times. The CDR3 nucleotides are TGTGCCAGCTCACCATACCAGGGGGGGAACACTGAAGCTTTCTTT. Translating it yields CASSPYQGGNTEAFF. The V gene is TRBV18, the J gene TRBJ1-1; 7 nucleotides line up with TRBD1. The trim removed 2 bases at V and 1 base at J, leaving 4 bases unmatched. Germline-derived CDR1 and CDR2 are KGHSH and LQKENI. The CDR3 is made up of 15 amino acids.

The CDR3 DNA sequence: TGTGCCAGCAGATCAACCCCTAGATTGCCCCTCCACTTT. Its translation: CASRSTPRLPLHF. The genes are TRBV6-5 and TRBJ1-6; no definite D call. Germline CDR1 reads MNHEY; CDR2 reads SVGAGI. Trimming removed 6 bases at V and 13 bases at J, with 16 bases between. The CDR3 is 13 amino acids.

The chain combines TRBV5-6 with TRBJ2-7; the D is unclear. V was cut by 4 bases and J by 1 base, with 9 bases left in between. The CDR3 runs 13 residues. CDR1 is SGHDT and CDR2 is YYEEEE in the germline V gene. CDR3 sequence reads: CASSPPGSYEQYF. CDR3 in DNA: TGTGCCAGCAGCCCCCCGGGTTCCTACGAGCAGTACTTC.

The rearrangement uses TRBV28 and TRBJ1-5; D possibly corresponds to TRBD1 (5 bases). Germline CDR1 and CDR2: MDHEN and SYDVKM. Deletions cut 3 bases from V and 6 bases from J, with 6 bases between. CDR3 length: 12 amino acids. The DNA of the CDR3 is TGTGCCAGCAGTTTTGGGGCTCAGCCCCAGCATTTT. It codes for CASSFGAQPQHF.

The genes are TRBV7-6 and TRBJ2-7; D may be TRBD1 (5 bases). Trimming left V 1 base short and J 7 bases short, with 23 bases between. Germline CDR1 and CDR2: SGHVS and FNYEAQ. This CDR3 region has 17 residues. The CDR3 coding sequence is TGTGCCAGCAGCTTAGTTGTCCAGGGATTTAGTGCTCGAGAGCAGTACTTC. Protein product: CASSLVVQGFSAREQYF.

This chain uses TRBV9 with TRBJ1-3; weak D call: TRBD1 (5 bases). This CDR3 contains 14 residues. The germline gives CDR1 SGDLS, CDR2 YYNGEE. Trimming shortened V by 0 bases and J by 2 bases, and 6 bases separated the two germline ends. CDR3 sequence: CASSVGGAGNTIYF. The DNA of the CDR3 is TGTGCCAGCAGCGTAGGGGGGGCTGGAAACACCATATATTTT.